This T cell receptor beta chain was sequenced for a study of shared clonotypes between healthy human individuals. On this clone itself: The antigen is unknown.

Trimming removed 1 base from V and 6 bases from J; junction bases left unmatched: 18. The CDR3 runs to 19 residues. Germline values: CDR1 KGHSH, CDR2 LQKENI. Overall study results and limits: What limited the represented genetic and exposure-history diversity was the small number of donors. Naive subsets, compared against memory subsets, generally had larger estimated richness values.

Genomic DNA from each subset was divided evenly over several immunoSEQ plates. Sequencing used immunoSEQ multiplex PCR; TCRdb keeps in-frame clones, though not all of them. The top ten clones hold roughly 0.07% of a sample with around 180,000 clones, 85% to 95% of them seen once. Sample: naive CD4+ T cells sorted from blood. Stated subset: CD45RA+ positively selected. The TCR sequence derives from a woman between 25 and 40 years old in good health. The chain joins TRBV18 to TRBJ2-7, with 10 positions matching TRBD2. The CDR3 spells CASSPQSSTSGFSAGEQYF. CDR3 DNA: TGTGCCAGCTCACCACAAAGCTCGACTAGCGGGTTTTCGGCTGGCGAGCAGTACTTC.